Following are 18 T cell receptor beta chains from one sample sequenced in a study of cytomegalovirus exposure and HLA in healthy donors. This PCR relied on a set of 60 Vbeta primers and 13 Jbeta primers. TCRdb keeps only in-frame clones here, not all; method: immunoSEQ multiplex PCR. The sample includes approximately 150,000 clones, about 66% of them seen just once. Sequencing input: PBMCs. These receptors came from a male donor in good health and CMV-seronegative.

This clone was seen a handful of times. The chain uses TRBV5-1 and TRBJ1-3; unclear D gene. This CDR3 comprises 15 residues. Trimming removed 0 bases from V and 0 bases from J, with 7 bases in between. Germline V lookup: CDR1 SGHRS, CDR2 YFSETQ. The CDR3 loop reads CASSLGAISGNTIYF. For the CDR3, the DNA is TGCGCCAGCAGCTTGGGGGCAATCTCTGGAAACACCATATATTTT.

The CDR3 protein is CATQGVLVYEQYF. The DNA of the CDR3 is TGTGCCACCCAGGGTGTGCTGGTGTACGAGCAGTACTTC. The V gene is TRBV2, the J gene TRBJ2-7, with D tentatively TRBD1 (5 bases). The CDR3 covers 13 residues. V was shortened by 10 bases and J by 4 bases, with 17 bases between the two germline ends. The germline CDR1 and CDR2 sequences are SNHLY and FYNNEI. Looking up the rest from reference TRBV2 and TRBJ2-7 gives the full variable domain: EPEVTQTPSHQVTQMGQEVILRCVPISNHLYFYWYRQILGQKVEFLVSFYNNEISEKSEIFDDQFSVERPDGSNFTLKIRSTKLEDSAMYFCATQGVLVYEQYFGPGTRLTVT.

This clone has only a few counts. J is TRBJ2-5 and V is TRBV5-6; 8 nucleotides agree with TRBD1. Germline CDR1 is SGHDT and CDR2 is YYEEEE. The CDR3 totals 14 residues. The J segment lost 4 bases and the V segment lost 7 bases, leaving 9 bases of the junction unmatched. Written as DNA, the CDR3 is TGTGCCAGCTATACACTGACAGGGGCAGAGACCCAGTACTTC. It translates to CASYTLTGAETQYF.

This clone was picked up a small number of times. The rearrangement links TRBV7-9 to TRBJ1-2; maybe TRBD1 (5 bases). The V gene lost 1 base and the J gene lost 4 bases, with 13 bases spanning the gap. This CDR3 region has 15 residues. Germline-derived CDR1 and CDR2 are SEHNR and FQNEAQ (reference sequence). The CDR3 region has the DNA TGTGCCAGCAGCTTAGTCTCTTGGACATTCTATGGCTACACCTTC. This translates into CASSLVSWTFYGYTF.

J is TRBJ1-2 and V is TRBV7-9; D is ambiguous. V shed 2 bases and J shed 8 bases, with 12 bases lying between them. CDR3 length equals 13 residues. CDR1 SEHNR and CDR2 FQNEAQ come from the germline V gene (reference sequence). In DNA form, the CDR3 reads TGTGCCAGCAGCTTAAACAGTCTGGGCGGCTACACCTTC. Its protein product is CASSLNSLGGYTF.

The rearrangement links TRBV10-2 to TRBJ2-7; TRBD1 is a possible D gene (6 bases). V lost 0 bases, J lost 11 bases, and 17 bases lay in between. The CDR3 sequence is 14 residues long. The V gene's germline CDR1 is WSHSY and CDR2 SAAADI. The CDR3 is CASSESGQPGKKYF. The CDR3 DNA reads as TGCGCCAGCAGTGAGTCCGGACAGCCCGGAAAAAAGTACTTC.

The chain carries TRBV4-1 and TRBJ1-5, with D tentatively TRBD1 (5 bases). V lost 4 bases, J lost 2 bases, and 21 bases lay in between. CDR3 length: 18 residues. CDR1 is MGHRA, CDR2 YSYEKL, per germline. The CDR3 DNA sequence: TGCGCCAGCAGCCCCTGGGCAGGGCAATTTTCGGGCAATCAGCCCCAGCATTTT. Translation: CASSPWAGQFSGNQPQHF.

V gene TRBV9 combines with J gene TRBJ2-3; the match to TRBD1 covers 9 bases. This CDR3 has 17 residues. The germline gives CDR1 SGDLS, CDR2 YYNGEE. Unmatched junction bases numbered 11, after V lost 2 bases and J lost 4 bases. The CDR3 loop is CASSVTTGGMMADTQYF. The CDR3 DNA reads as TGTGCCAGCAGCGTCACTACAGGGGGCATGATGGCAGATACGCAGTATTTT.

The CDR3 coding sequence is TGTGCCAGCAGCTTTGGCACAGGGGACGAAAAACTGTTTTTT. It encodes CASSFGTGDEKLFF. This chain uses TRBV7-9 with TRBJ1-4, with 7 bases aligning to TRBD1. After removal of 3 bases from V and 8 bases from J, the junction contained 6 bases not matched to a gene. CDR3 length: 14 residues. Germline values: CDR1 SEHNR, CDR2 FQNEAQ (reference sequence).

The rearrangement links TRBV28 to TRBJ2-7, with a possible D match to TRBD2 (5 bases). The CDR3 is 13 amino acids. Germline V gene sequence: CDR1 MDHEN, CDR2 SYDVKM. Trimming left V 9 bases short and J 4 bases short, with 16 bases between. The CDR3 here is CASRDSKPYEQYF. CDR3 nucleotide sequence: TGTGCCAGTCGGGATTCAAAACCATACGAGCAGTACTTC.

The chain links TRBV2 to TRBJ1-2; 7 bases fit TRBD1. After removal of 5 bases from V and 7 bases from J, the junction contained 4 bases not matched to a gene. CDR3 length equals 12 residues. CDR1 SNHLY and CDR2 FYNNEI come from the germline V gene. This chain's CDR3 is CASSPTGCGYTF. The CDR3 DNA is TGTGCCAGCAGTCCGACAGGGTGTGGCTACACCTTC.

The chain couples TRBV6-5 to TRBJ2-5; tentative D call: TRBD1 (5 bases). Trimming took 6 bases from V and 1 from J, leaving 9 bases between them. In germline, CDR1 is MNHEY, CDR2 SVGAGI. The CDR3 consists of 13 residues. The CDR3 loop is CASRPQAQETQYF. The DNA for the CDR3 is TGTGCCAGCAGACCACAGGCCCAAGAGACCCAGTACTTC.

This chain connects TRBV15 to TRBJ1-1, with 8 bases lining up with TRBD1. This CDR3 region has 13 residues. The germline gives CDR1 LNHNV, CDR2 YYDKDF (reference sequence). Trimming removed 5 bases from V and 10 bases from J; junction bases left unmatched: 9. CDR3 in amino acids: CATSLTGEVGAFF. The CDR3 coding sequence is TGTGCCACCAGCTTGACAGGGGAGGTGGGAGCTTTCTTT.

This clone has a handful of counts. V and J are TRBV14 and TRBJ1-6; D uncertain. Deletions cut 3 bases from V and 9 bases from J, with 12 bases between. The CDR3 consists of 14 residues. Germline lookup yields CDR1 SGHDN and CDR2 FVKESK. This CDR3 is CASSHTVSSSPLHF. The CDR3 nucleotides read TGTGCCAGCAGCCACACTGTATCCTCTTCACCCCTCCACTTT.

About this clone: A read error may produce the germline difference seen at one junction end. The rearrangement links TRBV7-7 to TRBJ2-1; 10 positions agree with TRBD2. Per the germline V gene, CDR1 is SSHAT and CDR2 is FNYEAQ (reference sequence). There are 15 residues in the CDR3. In DNA form, the CDR3 reads TGTGCTAGCAGCTTAGGGACTAGCGATTACAATGAGCAGTTCTTC. It is translated as CASSLGTSDYNEQFF.

This chain links TRBV6-6 with TRBJ1-1, with 9 bases identical to TRBD1. V lost 8 bases and J lost 5; bases outside the gene matches: 9. This CDR3 spans 14 amino acids. Germline lookup yields CDR1 MNHNY and CDR2 SVGAGI (reference sequence). CDR3 DNA sequence: TGTGCCAGCTCTTCAACAGGGGGCTTAACTGAAGCTTTCTTT. Translation: CASSSTGGLTEAFF.

This clone was detected only a few times. The V gene is TRBV29-1, the J gene TRBJ2-2; the D gene is possibly TRBD1 (7 bases). Trimming cost V 4 bases and J 5 bases, with 14 bases left between them. Germline V CDR1 and CDR2: SQVTM, ANQGSEA. The CDR3 is 14 amino acids. The CDR3 DNA follows: TGCAGCGTTGGCGGGACAGCACTTACCGGGGAGCTGTTTTTT. The encoded protein is CSVGGTALTGELFF.

V usage is TRBV25-1 and J usage is TRBJ1-3; possible D gene TRBD1, 6 bases. The germline gives CDR1 MGHDK, CDR2 SYGVNS. Between the trimmed V and J ends, which lost 4 bases and 4 bases, there was a span of 14 bases. The CDR3 covers 15 residues. CDR3 amino acids: CASSGRDRLGNTIYF. The CDR3 DNA reads TGTGCCAGCAGTGGAAGAGACAGGCTGGGAAACACCATATATTTT.